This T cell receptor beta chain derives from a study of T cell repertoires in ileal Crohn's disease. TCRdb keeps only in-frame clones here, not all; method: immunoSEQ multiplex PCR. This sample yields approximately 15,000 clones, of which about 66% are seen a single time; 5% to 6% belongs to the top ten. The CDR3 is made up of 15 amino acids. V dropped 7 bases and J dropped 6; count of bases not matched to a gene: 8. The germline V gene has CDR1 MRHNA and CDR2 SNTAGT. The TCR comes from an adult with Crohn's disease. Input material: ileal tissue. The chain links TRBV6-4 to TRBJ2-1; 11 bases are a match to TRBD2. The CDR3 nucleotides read TGTGCCAGCACCGCGACTAGCGGGGACAGCAATGAGCAGTTCTTC. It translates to CASTATSGDSNEQFF.